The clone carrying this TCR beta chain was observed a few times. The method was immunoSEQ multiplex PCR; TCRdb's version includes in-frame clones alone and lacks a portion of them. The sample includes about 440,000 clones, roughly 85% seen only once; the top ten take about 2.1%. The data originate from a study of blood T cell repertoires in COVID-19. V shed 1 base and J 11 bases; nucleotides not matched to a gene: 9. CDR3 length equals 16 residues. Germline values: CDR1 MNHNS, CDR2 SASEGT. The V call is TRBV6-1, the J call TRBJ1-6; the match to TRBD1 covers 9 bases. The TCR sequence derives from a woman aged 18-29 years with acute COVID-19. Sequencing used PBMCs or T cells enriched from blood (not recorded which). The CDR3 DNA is TGTGCCAGCAGTGAAGGGGTGGGGACAGGGAATACACCCCTCCACTTT. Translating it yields CASSEGVGTGNTPLHF.